This paragraph reports one TCR beta chain. The antigen is not known. The entry originates in a study of OX40 agonist ivuxolimab in advanced cancers. The study's findings and limits: CD4+ and CD8+ blood T cells expanded clonally by week 6 at 0.1 to 3.0 mg/kg.

V was pared by 3 bases and J by 3 bases, with 24 bases between. Germline CDR1 KGHSH, CDR2 LQKENI. The CDR3 is 18 residues long. The table came from immunoSEQ multiplex PCR; TCRdb's copy has only in-frame clones and leaves some out. The table includes 30,000 to 40,000 clones, about 88% detected once. The material sequenced was CD4+ or CD8+ T cells sorted from blood, taken in a trial of the OX40 agonist ivuxolimab. This sequence was found in an adult with an advanced solid tumor such as melanoma, head and neck, liver or kidney cancer. The chain employs TRBV18 and TRBJ2-7, with D perhaps matching TRBD2 (5 bases). CDR3 sequence reads: CASSPTGKPELPYYEQYF. CDR3 nucleotide sequence: TGTGCCAGCTCACCCACCGGGAAACCAGAGCTGCCCTACTACGAGCAGTACTTC.